This T cell receptor beta chain was sequenced in a study of T cells in Graves' hyperthyroidism and ophthalmopathy (dated 2019 in TCRdb). Broadly, across the study: Peripheral blood was sampled at the time of initial diagnosis, prior to any treatment. A discovery cohort of roughly 96 patients, 43 with Graves' ophthalmopathy and about 58 with stable Graves' hyperthyroidism, was used to find distinguishing TCR V-J signatures. Prospective prediction of ophthalmopathy was tested in an independent validation cohort of 18 to 20 hyperthyroidism patients and around 16 patients who later progressed to ophthalmopathy. Once sampling was done, hyperthyroidism patients were given methimazole at a starting dose of 30 mg daily, whereas ophthalmopathy patients were given high-dose intravenous methylprednisolone. Thyroid tissue and blood T-cell repertoires from six Graves' hyperthyroidism patients were also compared in the study. The roughly 91 discovery patients were randomly divided into training and test sets at a 7:3 ratio. TCR Vbeta CDR3 sequencing of some 140 peripheral blood samples (43 ophthalmopathy, 75 to 85 hyperthyroidism and roughly 17 progressor patients) is reported in the paper. What the authors observed across the whole study: In validation, the model predicted progression to ophthalmopathy a median of about 6.8 months before onset, with roughly 71% sensitivity and more than 72% specificity. Sample size was not statistically predetermined, and blinding of investigators to group allocation was not performed. Most expanded thyroid clonotypes (frequency above 0.001) were also detected in blood, suggesting blood repertoires may reflect thyroid immune responses. A 13 V-J signature model separated ophthalmopathy from stable hyperthyroidism, with approximately 87% sensitivity and 81.08% specificity in cross-validation and 80%/75% in testing.

This clonotype was seen ten or more times. There is no known antigen for this receptor. No quality values exist for individual bases; no much larger clone is one base distant. Stable Graves' hyperthyroidism was defined as no progression to ophthalmopathy during 18 months of follow-up. The hyperthyroidism patients were between 18 and 65 years old and newly diagnosed, with a disease duration of less than 2 months. The study excluded patients with uncontrolled infections, other autoimmune diseases, pregnancy or lactation. Diagnoses were based on clinical symptoms, serum thyroxine and TRAb, thyroid ultrasound and orbital computed tomography. PBMCs were isolated from 10 ml of fresh peripheral blood by Ficoll-Paque density gradient centrifugation. Trizol reagent was used to extract total RNA, and RNA quality was then checked on an Agilent 2100 Bioanalyzer. Reading the germline V gene gives CDR1 SNHLY and CDR2 FYNNEI. V is cut back by 6 bases and J by 0 bases, with 5 bases in the junction unmatched. The CDR3 holds 15 amino acids from the cysteine to the phenylalanine. The retained sequence is limited to the CDR3, 45 bases, with the frame set at the first base.

Amplification of TCR beta CDR3 regions was carried out from RNA transcripts. The first round of RT-PCR for the TCR CDR3 was performed with the HTBI primer set and the Qiagen OneStep RT-PCR kit. A second multiplex PCR round built the libraries, followed by size selection and purification. Libraries were sequenced paired-end with 100 bp reads on an Illumina HiSeq2000. The authors processed their data as follows. Raw data were processed with SOAPnuke, discarding reads with adapters, uncalled bases, mean Phred below 15, or no exact constant-primer or identifier match. High-quality paired reads were merged with COPE v1.2.5, and unique nucleotide sequences were defined as clonotypes. MiTCR v1.1 was used to align clonotypes to the IMGT TRBV, TRBD and TRBJ reference segments. Only V-J combinations with frequency above 0.0001, covering 99.2% of repertoires, were analysed. The TCS score was defined as F50 (clonal expansion) divided by E x V (chaos), with BLOSUM62-based TCRdist calculated between CDR3 peptides within each V-J. Welch's t-statistics and random forest reduced roughly 540 V-J features to roughly 13, which were used in a naive Bayes classifier (R e1071). TCRdb cleaned the public reads at Q25 with fastp, built clones with MiXCR and kept in-frame beta chains. Rows are combined by CDR3 protein, so each entry shows the most common genes and DNA. None of the V and J calls come from the authors' own analysis; TCRdb made them. This sample comprises some 200,000 distinct CDR3 sequences, about a sixth of them detected only once. The ten largest clones take up roughly 50% of the sample.

The chain is assembled from TRBV2 and TRBJ2-1, with 7 bases matching TRBD1. The source of this sequence is a woman between 45 and 65 years old with Graves' hyperthyroidism. The specimen was blood. The DNA sequence is TGTGCCAGCAGCTCCAGGGGGTACTCCTACAATGAGCAGTTCTTC. This encodes CASSSRGYSYNEQFF.